The rows below give T cell receptor beta chains drawn from one sample of a study of beta chain features in type 1 diabetes. Here immunoSEQ multiplex PCR was the method, and the copy in TCRdb shows in-frame clones only, minus some. The sample contains approximately 730,000 clones, over 10% of which appear only once. Sequences were obtained from naive CD4+ T cells from blood. The receptors shown here come from a young man with type 1 diabetes. CDR3s include the opening cysteine and the closing phenylalanine or tryptophan. A D gene is named only where the DNA matches it firmly. Where a row states a size, it is once, few, many or the class of an expanded clone; other rows omit it.

CDR3: CASSRDHLMNTEAFF
DNA: TGTGCCAGCAGCCGGGACCACTTAATGAACACTGAAGCTTTCTTT
D: -
V: TRBV14
size: -
J: TRBJ1-1

CDR3: CASSPATGGAEAFF
DNA: TGTGCCAGCAGCCCCGCGACGGGAGGGGCTGAAGCTTTCTTT
D: -
V: TRBV9
size: -
J: TRBJ1-1

CDR3: CASTLDRGKLFF
DNA: TGTGCCAGCACCCTGGACAGGGGGAAACTGTTTTTT
D: TRBD1
V: TRBV7-9
size: few
J: TRBJ1-4

CDR3: CASSLLAGSYEQYF
DNA: TGTGCCAGCAGTTTGCTAGCGGGCTCCTACGAGCAGTACTTC
D: TRBD2
V: TRBV28
size: -
J: TRBJ2-7

CDR3: CAISGNRGTDTQYF
DNA: TGTGCCATCAGTGGAAACAGGGGCACAGATACGCAGTATTTT
D: -
V: TRBV10-3
size: -
J: TRBJ2-3

CDR3: CASLLGGLYEQYF
DNA: TGTGCCAGCCTTCTCGGCGGACTCTACGAGCAGTACTTC
D: -
V: TRBV6-1
size: few
J: TRBJ2-7

CDR3: CSVEPRPGGEKLFF
DNA: TGCAGCGTAGAACCCAGACCCGGCGGGGAAAAACTGTTTTTT
D: -
V: TRBV29-1
size: few
J: TRBJ1-4

CDR3: CASSRSSPTVDQPQHF
DNA: TGCGCCAGCAGCCGATCCTCCCCGACAGTTGATCAGCCCCAGCATTTT
D: -
V: TRBV4-1
size: -
J: TRBJ1-5

CDR3: CASSVASGSSTDTQYF
DNA: TGTGCCAGCAGCGTAGCTAGCGGATCTAGCACAGATACGCAGTATTTT
D: TRBD2
V: TRBV9
size: -
J: TRBJ2-3

CDR3: CASSNSGNQPQHF
DNA: TGTGCCAGCAGCAACTCGGGGAATCAGCCCCAGCATTTT
D: -
V: TRBV5-4
size: -
J: TRBJ1-5

CDR3: CASSLAGHSTDTQYF
DNA: TGTGCCAGCAGCTTAGCGGGACATAGCACAGATACGCAGTATTTT
D: -
V: TRBV7-9
size: few
J: TRBJ2-3

CDR3: CASSLGAINEQFF
DNA: TGTGCCAGCAGCTTAGGCGCGATTAATGAGCAGTTCTTC
D: -
V: TRBV7-2
size: -
J: TRBJ2-1

CDR3: CASSPQGLPNEQFF
DNA: TGTGCCAGCAGCCCCCAGGGACTACCGAATGAGCAGTTCTTC
D: TRBD2
V: TRBV11-3
size: once
J: TRBJ2-1

CDR3: CASSELGRGTQETQYF
DNA: TGTGCCAGCAGTGAACTAGGCAGGGGAACCCAAGAGACCCAGTACTTC
D: -
V: TRBV6-1
size: -
J: TRBJ2-5

CDR3: CASSLSLDGYEQYF
DNA: TGTGCCAGCAGTTTATCCCTGGACGGCTACGAGCAGTACTTC
D: -
V: TRBV27
size: -
J: TRBJ2-7

CDR3: CASSLGQSNTEAFF
DNA: TGTGCCAGCAGCTTGGGACAGTCGAACACTGAAGCTTTCTTT
D: TRBD1
V: TRBV7-3
size: -
J: TRBJ1-1

CDR3: CASSYSGDTSYEQYF
DNA: TGTGCCAGCAGTTACTCCGGGGATACCTCCTACGAGCAGTACTTC
D: -
V: TRBV6-5
size: few
J: TRBJ2-7

CDR3: CASSERVEGGYTF
DNA: TGTGCCAGCAGTGAAAGGGTCGAAGGGGGCTACACCTTC
D: -
V: TRBV6-1
size: -
J: TRBJ1-2

CDR3: CAWTLRGVSVTGELFF
DNA: TGTGCCTGGACCTTACGGGGGGTTAGCGTAACCGGGGAGCTGTTTTTT
D: TRBD2
V: TRBV30
size: -
J: TRBJ2-2

CDR3: CASTQWGSYEQYF
DNA: TGTGCCAGCACCCAATGGGGATCCTACGAGCAGTACTTC
D: -
V: TRBV11-3
size: -
J: TRBJ2-7

CDR3: CAISGGDRYEQYF
DNA: TGTGCCATCAGTGGAGGGGACCGCTACGAGCAGTACTTC
D: -
V: TRBV10-3
size: few
J: TRBJ2-7

CDR3: CAWTPGPSRSGNTIYF
DNA: TGTGCCTGGACTCCGGGACCCTCTCGCTCTGGAAACACCATATATTTT
D: -
V: TRBV30
size: -
J: TRBJ1-3

CDR3: CASSQGNQPQHF
DNA: TGTGCCAGCAGCCAGGGCAATCAGCCCCAGCATTTT
D: -
V: TRBV7-9
size: -
J: TRBJ1-5

CDR3: CASSLSAQPEETQYF
DNA: TGCGCCAGCAGCTTGTCCGCACAGCCGGAAGAGACCCAGTACTTC
D: -
V: TRBV5-1
size: few
J: TRBJ2-5

CDR3: CASRSHIGAGVDYGYTF
DNA: TGTGCCAGCAGATCCCACATTGGGGCTGGAGTCGACTATGGCTACACCTTC
D: -
V: TRBV28
size: -
J: TRBJ1-2

CDR3: CAISESSSAGETQYF
DNA: TGTGCCATCAGTGAGTCGTCTAGCGCCGGAGAGACCCAGTACTTC
D: -
V: TRBV10-3
size: -
J: TRBJ2-5

CDR3: CASSPASEENTEAFF
DNA: TGTGCCAGCAGTCCCGCTTCGGAAGAGAACACTGAAGCTTTCTTT
D: -
V: TRBV27
size: -
J: TRBJ1-1

CDR3: CASSSGQGIQETQYF
DNA: TGTGCCAGCAGCTCCGGACAGGGCATCCAAGAGACCCAGTACTTC
D: TRBD1
V: TRBV7-7
size: -
J: TRBJ2-5

CDR3: CASSLLSGGYSNQPQHF
DNA: TGTGCCAGCAGTTTATTATCGGGAGGGTATAGCAATCAGCCCCAGCATTTT
D: -
V: TRBV27
size: few
J: TRBJ1-5

CDR3: CASRAANTGELFF
DNA: TGTGCCAGCAGGGCTGCGAACACCGGGGAGCTGTTTTTT
D: -
V: TRBV28
size: -
J: TRBJ2-2

CDR3: CASSLWTSETQYF
DNA: TGTGCCAGCAGCTTGTGGACTTCAGAGACCCAGTACTTC
D: -
V: TRBV4-2
size: few
J: TRBJ2-5

CDR3: CASSYLQAGQPQHF
DNA: TGTGCCAGCAGTTACCTCCAGGCGGGTCAGCCCCAGCATTTT
D: -
V: TRBV6-5
size: -
J: TRBJ1-5

CDR3: CASTSILVENIQYF
DNA: TGTGCCAGCACCTCGATCCTAGTGGAAAACATTCAGTACTTC
D: -
V: TRBV5-6
size: -
J: TRBJ2-4

CDR3: CAWTGQGAEAFF
DNA: TGTGCCTGGACCGGACAGGGGGCTGAAGCTTTCTTT
D: TRBD1
V: TRBV30
size: -
J: TRBJ1-1

CDR3: CASSEGTASGDVEQFF
DNA: TGTGCCAGCAGCGAAGGCACCGCTAGCGGGGACGTTGAGCAGTTCTTC
D: TRBD2
V: TRBV11-3
size: few
J: TRBJ2-1

CDR3: CASRAGTGGYYEQYF
DNA: TGCGCCAGCAGGGCCGGGACAGGGGGATACTACGAGCAGTACTTC
D: TRBD1
V: TRBV5-1
size: once
J: TRBJ2-7

CDR3: CASSQVGSGKGTEAFF
DNA: TGTGCCAGCAGCCAGGTCGGATCGGGAAAGGGCACTGAAGCTTTCTTT
D: -
V: TRBV7-9
size: few
J: TRBJ1-1

CDR3: CAWSLQGDDTF
DNA: TGTGCCTGGAGTTTACAGGGGGACGACACCTTC
D: TRBD1
V: TRBV30
size: few
J: TRBJ1-2

CDR3: CASSYGQVWDEQYF
DNA: TGCGCCAGCAGCTACGGACAGGTCTGGGACGAGCAGTACTTC
D: TRBD1
V: TRBV5-1
size: few
J: TRBJ2-7

CDR3: CASTDGGLAGASNTGELFF
DNA: TGTGCCAGCACCGATGGAGGACTAGCGGGGGCCTCCAACACCGGGGAGCTGTTTTTT
D: TRBD2
V: TRBV27
size: few
J: TRBJ2-2

CDR3: CAWSVRLAETQYF
DNA: TGTGCCTGGAGTGTCCGGTTAGCGGAGACCCAGTACTTC
D: -
V: TRBV30
size: few
J: TRBJ2-5

CDR3: CASSSRTPNYGYTF
DNA: TGTGCCAGCAGCTCGAGGACGCCGAACTATGGCTACACCTTC
D: -
V: TRBV11-1
size: few
J: TRBJ1-2